This T cell receptor beta chain was documented in a study of response to subunit inactivated influenza vaccine. Points from the study as a whole: Few new T cells, the authors suggested, are recruited by each seasonal influenza vaccination.

TCRdb re-called the RT-PCR reads with MiXCR, one entry per CDR3 protein. The sample lists roughly 290,000 distinct CDR3 sequences; roughly 22% were seen once. This clonotype was counted between two and nine times. The antigen remains undetermined. This CDR3 is built from 12 residues. Germline V lookup: CDR1 DFQATT, CDR2 SNEGSKA (reference sequence). The V gene lost 3 bases and the J gene lost 7 bases, with 12 bases spanning the gap. V and J are TRBV20-1 and TRBJ1-1, with D maybe TRBD1 (5 bases). This specimen was PBMCs from blood, taken roughly 20 months after vaccination. This clonotype was obtained from a man between 45 and 75 years old who received an inactivated influenza vaccine. CDR3 nucleotide sequence: TGCAGTGCTAGGGGGGGGACTTTTGAAGCTTTCTTT. It specifies CSARGGTFEAFF.